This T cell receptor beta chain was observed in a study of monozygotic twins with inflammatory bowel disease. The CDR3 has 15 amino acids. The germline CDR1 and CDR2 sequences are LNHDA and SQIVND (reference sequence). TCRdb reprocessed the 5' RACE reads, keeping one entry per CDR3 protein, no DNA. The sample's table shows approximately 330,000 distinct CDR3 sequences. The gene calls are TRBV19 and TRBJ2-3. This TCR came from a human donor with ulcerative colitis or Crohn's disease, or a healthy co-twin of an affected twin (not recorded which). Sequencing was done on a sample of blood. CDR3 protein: CASSIVRRTTDTQYF.